This TCR beta chain was sequenced in a study of tumor and adjacent non-tumor tissue in lung cancer. Study-level information: Stage I to III disease affected some 11 men and roughly five women aged 31 to 76. Each sample yielded 3.9 million or so productive TCRbeta reads on average.

Concerning this clonotype: Its antigen is not known. A junction boundary mismatches the germline segment, possibly from a read error.

RNA was extracted from bulk tissue without any cell sorting. Distant lung tissue was collected more than 3 cm away from the tumor edge. Three rounds of nested PCR, following a modified ARM-PCR protocol, produced the TCRbeta library. TCRdb analysed the multiplex PCR reads with MiXCR anew, one entry per CDR3 protein. The data hold 100,000 or so distinct CDR3 sequences, with 80% observed a single time. Study outcomes and limitations: Compared with tumor, normal lung showed significantly lower TCR diversity.

CDR3 length: 15 amino acids. Germline values: CDR1 SGHNT, CDR2 YYREEE (reference sequence). The V and J genes are TRBV5-4 and TRBJ1-2; 9 bases are shared with TRBD1. Sequenced sample: distant non-tumor lung tissue. This TCR derives from a man aged 55-75 years with small cell lung cancer. The CDR3 loop is CTSSPGQGVNYGYTF. DNA of the CDR3: TGTACCAGCAGCCCGGGACAGGGAGTTAACTATGGCTACACCTTC.